This TCR beta chain is drawn from a study of blood T cell repertoires in COVID-19. Across the whole study: In each case, the material was cDNA or gDNA derived from T cells, B-cell-depleted T cells, or PBMCs.

This CDR3 comprises 12 residues. CDR1 and CDR2 (germline): LGHNA, YSLEER. V gave up 6 bases and J gave up 3 bases, with 8 bases separating them. Under the authors' procedure: How many nucleated cells were present was estimated from reference gene primer amplification. This table comes from immunoSEQ multiplex PCR, and its TCRdb copy is limited to in-frame clones, with some not included. The DNA was the basis for D and trimming; V, J and clone size are from that table. The profile shows around 30,000 clones, 77% of them singletons. Sequences were obtained from peripheral blood. This rearrangement joins TRBV4-3 to TRBJ1-2, with D uncertain. This sequence originates from a woman in her seventies with active or convalescent COVID-19. The CDR3 sequence is CASRGRDYGYTF. DNA for the CDR3: TGCGCCAGCAGAGGGAGGGACTATGGCTACACCTTC.